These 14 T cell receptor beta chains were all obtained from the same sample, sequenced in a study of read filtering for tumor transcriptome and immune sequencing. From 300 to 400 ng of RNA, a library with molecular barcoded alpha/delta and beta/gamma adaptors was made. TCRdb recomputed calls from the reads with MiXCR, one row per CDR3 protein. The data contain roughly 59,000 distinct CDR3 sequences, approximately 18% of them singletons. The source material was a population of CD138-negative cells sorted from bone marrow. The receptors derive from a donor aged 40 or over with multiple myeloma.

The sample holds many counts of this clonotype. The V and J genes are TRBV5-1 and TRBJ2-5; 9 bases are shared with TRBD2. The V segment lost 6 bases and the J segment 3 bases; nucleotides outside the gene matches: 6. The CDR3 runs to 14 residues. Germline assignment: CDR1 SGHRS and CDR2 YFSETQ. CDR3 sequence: CASNQASGEETQYF. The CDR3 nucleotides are TGCGCCAGCAACCAAGCTAGCGGGGAAGAGACCCAGTACTTC.

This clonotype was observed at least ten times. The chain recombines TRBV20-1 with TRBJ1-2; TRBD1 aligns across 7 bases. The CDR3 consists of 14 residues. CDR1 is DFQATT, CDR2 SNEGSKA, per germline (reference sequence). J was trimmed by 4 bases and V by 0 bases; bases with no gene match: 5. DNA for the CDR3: TGCAGTGCTAGAGAGGGGACAGACTTCTATGGCTACACCTTC. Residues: CSAREGTDFYGYTF.

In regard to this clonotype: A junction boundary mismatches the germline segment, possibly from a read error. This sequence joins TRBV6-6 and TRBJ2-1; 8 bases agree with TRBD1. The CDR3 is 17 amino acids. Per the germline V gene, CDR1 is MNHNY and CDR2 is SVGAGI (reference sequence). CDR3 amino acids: CASSYSLGQGLYNEQSF. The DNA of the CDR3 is TGTGCCAGCAGTTACTCCCTCGGACAGGGACTCTACAATGAGCAGTCCTTC.

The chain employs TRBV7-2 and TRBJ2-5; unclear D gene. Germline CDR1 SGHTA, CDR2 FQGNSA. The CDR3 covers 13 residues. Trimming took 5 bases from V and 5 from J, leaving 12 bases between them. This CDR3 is CASSAVRGETQYF. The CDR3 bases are TGTGCCAGCAGCGCCGTCCGTGGCGAGACCCAGTACTTC.

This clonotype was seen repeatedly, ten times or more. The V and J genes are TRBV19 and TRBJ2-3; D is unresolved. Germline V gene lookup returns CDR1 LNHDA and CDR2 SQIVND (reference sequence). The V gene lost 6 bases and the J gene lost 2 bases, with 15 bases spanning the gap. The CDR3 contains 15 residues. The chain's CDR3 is CASRNLVGSTDTQYF. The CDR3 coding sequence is TGTGCCAGTAGGAATCTAGTGGGTTCCACAGATACGCAGTATTTT.

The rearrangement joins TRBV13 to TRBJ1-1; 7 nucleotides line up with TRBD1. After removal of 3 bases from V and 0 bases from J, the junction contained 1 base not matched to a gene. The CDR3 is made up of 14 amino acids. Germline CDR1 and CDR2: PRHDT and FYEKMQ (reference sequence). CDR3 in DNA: TGTGCCAGCAGCTTGGGACAGATGAACACTGAAGCTTTCTTT. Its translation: CASSLGQMNTEAFF.

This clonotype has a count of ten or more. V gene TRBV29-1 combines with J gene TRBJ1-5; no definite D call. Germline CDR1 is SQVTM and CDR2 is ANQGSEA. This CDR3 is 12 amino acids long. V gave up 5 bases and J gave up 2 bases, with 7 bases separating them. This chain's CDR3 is CSVSGGNQPQHF. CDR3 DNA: TGCAGCGTTTCAGGAGGCAATCAGCCCCAGCATTTT.

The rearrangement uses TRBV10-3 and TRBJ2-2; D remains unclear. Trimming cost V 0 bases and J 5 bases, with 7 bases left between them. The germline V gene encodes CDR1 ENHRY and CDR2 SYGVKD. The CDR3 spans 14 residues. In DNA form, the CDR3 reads TGTGCCATCAGTGAGTCCCATGGGACCGGGGAGCTGTTTTTT. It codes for CAISESHGTGELFF.

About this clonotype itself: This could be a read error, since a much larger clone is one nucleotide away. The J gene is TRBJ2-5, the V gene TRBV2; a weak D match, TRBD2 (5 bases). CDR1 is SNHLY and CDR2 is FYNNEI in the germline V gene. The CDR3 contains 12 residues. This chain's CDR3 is CASSKRQEAQYF. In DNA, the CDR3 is TGTGCCAGCAGCAAGCGGCAAGAGGCCCAGTACTTC.

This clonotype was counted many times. The CDR3: CASSQAGVLETQYF. For the CDR3, the DNA is TGTGCCAGCAGCCAAGCCGGTGTGTTGGAGACCCAGTACTTC. V gene TRBV14 combines with J gene TRBJ2-5; no definite D call. The V gene's germline CDR1 is SGHDN and CDR2 FVKESK. The CDR3 spans 14 residues. Trimming removed 1 base from V and 5 bases from J, with 11 bases in between.

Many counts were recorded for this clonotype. This chain's CDR3 is CASSLGGLGEKLFF. For the CDR3, the DNA is TGTGCCAGCAGCTTAGGGGGGCTGGGTGAAAAACTGTTTTTT. The chain carries TRBV7-3 and TRBJ1-4; D is possibly TRBD1 (6 bases). This CDR3 is 14 amino acids long. With 2 bases removed from V and 7 bases from J, the gap between germline ends came to 11 bases. Germline-derived CDR1 and CDR2 are SGHTA and FQGTGA.

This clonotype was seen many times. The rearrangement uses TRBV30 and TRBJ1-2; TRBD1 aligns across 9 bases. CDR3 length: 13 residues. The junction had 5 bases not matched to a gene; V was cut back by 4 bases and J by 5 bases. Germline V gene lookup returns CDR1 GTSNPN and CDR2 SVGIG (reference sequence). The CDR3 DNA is TGTGCCTGGACTGGGACAGGGCTATATGGCTACACCTTC. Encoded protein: CAWTGTGLYGYTF.

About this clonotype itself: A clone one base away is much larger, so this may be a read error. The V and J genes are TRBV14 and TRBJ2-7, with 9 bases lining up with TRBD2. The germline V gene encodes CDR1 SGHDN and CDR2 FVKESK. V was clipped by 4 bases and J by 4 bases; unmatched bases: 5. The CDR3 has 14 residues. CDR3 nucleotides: TGTGCCAGCAGCCCTCTAGCGGGAAGATACGAGCAGTACTTC. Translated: CASSPLAGRYEQYF.

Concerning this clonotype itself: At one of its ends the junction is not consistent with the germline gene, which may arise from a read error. CDR3 sequence reads: CAGSHMGRSNEQFF. The CDR3 bases are TGTGCCGGCAGCCATATGGGACGAAGCAATGAGCAGTTCTTC. The chain uses TRBV7-2 and TRBJ2-1, with D perhaps TRBD1 or TRBD2 (5 bases each). The germline V gene encodes CDR1 SGHTA and CDR2 FQGNSA. CDR3 length: 14 residues.